This TCR beta chain was sequenced for a study of radiotherapy plus CTLA-4 blockade in lung cancer. About the study: Patients showed objective responses in 15% to 20% of cases and disease control in roughly 34%.

Germline V gene sequence: CDR1 MNHNS, CDR2 SASEGT. The CDR3 has 16 amino acids. The J segment lost 5 bases and the V segment lost 1 base, leaving 5 bases of the junction unmatched. Details on this clone: Its target is unknown.

Study-wide results and caveats: Interferon-beta and early blood T cell clone dynamics reportedly predicted response best. The study found tumor-derived TCR clones expanded in blood after radiotherapy plus ipilimumab.

Profiled with immunoSEQ multiplex PCR; TCRdb holds only in-frame clones, not every one. The sample has about 15,000 clones, approximately 75% seen once; the top ten hold around half. V gene TRBV6-1 combines with J gene TRBJ2-5; 12 nucleotides line up with TRBD2. The specimen comprised peripheral blood, sampled from a patient treated with radiotherapy plus ipilimumab. The receptor comes from a human donor with non-small cell lung cancer whose response to radiotherapy plus ipilimumab could not be evaluated. Written as DNA, the CDR3 is TGTGCCAGCAGTGAAGGAAGGACTAGCGGGGTGGAGACCCAGTACTTC. Protein: CASSEGRTSGVETQYF.